The entry that follows covers one T cell receptor (beta chain) sequence. Nested PCRs of roughly 15 and 9 cycles, two in total, were run on TCRalpha and TCRbeta cDNA. TCRdb re-called the 5' RACE reads and shows each CDR3 protein once, DNA omitted. This repertoire includes 440,000 or so distinct CDR3 sequences. The data are from a study of monozygotic twins with inflammatory bowel disease. CDR1 and CDR2 (germline): KGHSH, LQKENI. This CDR3 is 14 amino acids long. This TCR was sampled from a human donor with ulcerative colitis or Crohn's disease, or a healthy co-twin of an affected twin (not recorded which). Sequencing used blood. This rearrangement joins TRBV18 to TRBJ2-7; TCRdb calls TRBD1, which cannot be checked without DNA. CDR3 sequence reads: CASSPRDNTYEQYF.